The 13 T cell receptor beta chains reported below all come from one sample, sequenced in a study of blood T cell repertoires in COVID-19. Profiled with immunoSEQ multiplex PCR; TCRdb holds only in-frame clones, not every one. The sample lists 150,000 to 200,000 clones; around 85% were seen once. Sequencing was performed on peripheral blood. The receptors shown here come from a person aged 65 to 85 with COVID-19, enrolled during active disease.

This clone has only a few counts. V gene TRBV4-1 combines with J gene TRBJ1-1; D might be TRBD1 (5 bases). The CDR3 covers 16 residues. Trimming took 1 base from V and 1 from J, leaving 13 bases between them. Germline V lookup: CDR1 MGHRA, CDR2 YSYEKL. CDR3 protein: CASSQGTHRTNTEAFF. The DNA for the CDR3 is TGCGCCAGCAGCCAAGGGACACACAGAACGAACACTGAAGCTTTCTTT.

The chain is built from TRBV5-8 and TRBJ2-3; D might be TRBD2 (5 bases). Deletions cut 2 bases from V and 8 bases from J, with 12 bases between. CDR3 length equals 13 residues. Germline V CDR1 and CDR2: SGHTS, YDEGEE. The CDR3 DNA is TGTGCCAGCAGCTTCCCGGGATCGGGTACGCAGTATTTT. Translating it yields CASSFPGSGTQYF.

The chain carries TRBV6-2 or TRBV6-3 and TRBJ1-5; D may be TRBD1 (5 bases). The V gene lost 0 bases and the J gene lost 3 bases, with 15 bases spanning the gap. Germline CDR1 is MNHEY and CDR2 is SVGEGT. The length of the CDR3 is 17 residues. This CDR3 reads CASSYSSPRQTNQPQHF. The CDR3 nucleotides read TGTGCCAGCAGTTACTCGTCTCCTCGACAGACCAATCAGCCCCAGCATTTT.

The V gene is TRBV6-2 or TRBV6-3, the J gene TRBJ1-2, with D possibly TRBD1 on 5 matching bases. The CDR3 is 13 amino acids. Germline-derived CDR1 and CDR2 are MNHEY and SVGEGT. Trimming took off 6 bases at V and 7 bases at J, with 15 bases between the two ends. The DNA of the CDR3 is TGTGCCAGCAGCTTGCAGGGAGGTCGTGGCTACACCTTC. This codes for CASSLQGGRGYTF.

The DNA for the CDR3 is TGTGCCAGCACCGAACGGGGGAAACTAGCGGGATGGGCAACTAAATCCAATGAGCAGTTCTTC. Translating it yields CASTERGKLAGWATKSNEQFF. The chain carries TRBV28 and TRBJ2-1; the match to TRBD2 covers 10 bases. With 7 bases clipped from V and 6 bases from J, the junction kept 27 bases outside the gene matches. Per the germline V gene, CDR1 is MDHEN and CDR2 is SYDVKM. The CDR3 length is 21 residues.

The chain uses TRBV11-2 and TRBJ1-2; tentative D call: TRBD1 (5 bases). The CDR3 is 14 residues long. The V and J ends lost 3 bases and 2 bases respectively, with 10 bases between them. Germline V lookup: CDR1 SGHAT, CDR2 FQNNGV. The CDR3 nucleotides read TGTGCCAGCAGCTTTGGAAGACAGAACTATGGCTACACCTTC. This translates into CASSFGRQNYGYTF.

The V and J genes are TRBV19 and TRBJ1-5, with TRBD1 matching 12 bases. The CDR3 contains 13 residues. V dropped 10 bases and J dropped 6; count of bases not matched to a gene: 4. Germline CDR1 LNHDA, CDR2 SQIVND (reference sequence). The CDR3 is CAIGTGGGQPQHF. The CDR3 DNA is TGTGCCATAGGGACAGGGGGCGGTCAGCCCCAGCATTTT.

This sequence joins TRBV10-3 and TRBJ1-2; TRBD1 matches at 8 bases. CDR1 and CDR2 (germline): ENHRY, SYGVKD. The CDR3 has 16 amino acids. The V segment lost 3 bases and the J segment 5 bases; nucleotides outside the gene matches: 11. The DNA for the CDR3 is TGTGCCATCAGTGAAGGGGCAGGGGGCCTAAAATATGGCTACACCTTC. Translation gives CAISEGAGGLKYGYTF.

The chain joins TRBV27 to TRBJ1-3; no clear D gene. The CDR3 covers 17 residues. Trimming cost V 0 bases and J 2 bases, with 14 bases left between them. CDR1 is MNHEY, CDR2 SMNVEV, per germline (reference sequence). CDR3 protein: CASSLSRPGFAGNTIYF. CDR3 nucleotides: TGTGCCAGCAGTTTATCGAGGCCGGGATTTGCTGGAAACACCATATATTTT.

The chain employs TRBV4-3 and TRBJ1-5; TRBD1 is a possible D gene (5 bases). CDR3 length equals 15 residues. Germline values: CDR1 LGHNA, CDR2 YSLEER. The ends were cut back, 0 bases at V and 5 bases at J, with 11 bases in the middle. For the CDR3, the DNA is TGCGCCAGCAGCCAAGATGGGGCCCCTTATCAGCCCCAGCATTTT. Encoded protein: CASSQDGAPYQPQHF.

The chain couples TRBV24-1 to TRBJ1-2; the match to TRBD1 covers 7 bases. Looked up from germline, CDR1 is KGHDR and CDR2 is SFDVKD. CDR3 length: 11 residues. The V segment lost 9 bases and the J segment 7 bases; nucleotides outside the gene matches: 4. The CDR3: CATSQGIGYTF. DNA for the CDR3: TGTGCCACCTCACAGGGGATTGGCTACACCTTC.

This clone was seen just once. CDR3 nucleotides: TGTGCCAGTAGTATGGCCGGGGTGACAGGGGGCAGTAGTGGCTACACCTTC. Translated, it gives CASSMAGVTGGSSGYTF. The V gene is TRBV19, the J gene TRBJ1-2; 10 nucleotides align to TRBD1. Trimming at V came to 3 bases and at J to 7 bases, leaving 14 bases not matched to a gene. This CDR3 region has 17 residues. From germline, CDR1 is LNHDA and CDR2 SQIVND (reference sequence).

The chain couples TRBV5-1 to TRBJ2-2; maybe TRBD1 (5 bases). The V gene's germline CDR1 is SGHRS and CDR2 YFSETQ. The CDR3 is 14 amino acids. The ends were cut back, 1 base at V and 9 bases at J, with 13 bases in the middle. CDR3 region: CASSLNSHRRELFF. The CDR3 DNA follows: TGCGCCAGCAGCTTGAACTCGCACAGGAGGGAGCTGTTTTTT.